The entry below gives a single TCR beta chain sequence along with its context. This entry is derived from a study of blood T cell repertoires in COVID-19. Study-wide context: PBMCs, B-cell-depleted T cells, or T cells were the source of the cDNA or gDNA that made up the material.

The table came from immunoSEQ multiplex PCR; TCRdb's copy has only in-frame clones and leaves some out. The data hold fewer than 200,000 clones, with roughly four fifths observed a single time. CDR3 size: 18 residues. Trimming shortened V by 5 bases and J by 1 base, and 21 bases separated the two germline ends. Per the germline V gene, CDR1 is MNHEY and CDR2 is SMNVEV (reference sequence). This TCR derives from a human donor in a cohort sampled during active COVID-19. Sequencing was carried out using peripheral blood. V is TRBV27 and J is TRBJ1-5; maybe TRBD1 (6 bases). The CDR3: CASSRWAGQLRSNQPQHF. The CDR3 DNA sequence: TGTGCCAGCAGTCGATGGGCCGGACAGCTTCGGAGCAATCAGCCCCAGCATTTT.